Below are 29 T cell receptor beta chains sequenced from a single sample in a study of memory CD4+ T cells and cytomegalovirus serostatus. The method was immunoSEQ multiplex PCR; TCRdb's version includes in-frame clones alone and lacks a portion of them. The top ten hold approximately 0.8% of the sample, which has about 41,000 clones, roughly 77% seen once. Single viable CD3+CD4+CD8-CD45RO+ cells were sorted as the memory CD4+ T cells. The sample taken for sequencing was memory CD4+ T cells from blood. The receptor set was obtained from an adult in good health and CMV-seronegative.

V and J are TRBV9 and TRBJ1-6, with 9 nucleotides matching TRBD1. From germline, CDR1 is SGDLS and CDR2 YYNGEE. The CDR3 consists of 15 residues. Trimming at V came to 3 bases and at J to 7 bases, leaving 5 bases not matched to a gene. The DNA of the CDR3 is TGTGCCAGCAGCGCCGGACAGGGGAAAAATTCACCCCTCCACTTT. Amino acids: CASSAGQGKNSPLHF.

V and J are TRBV29-1 and TRBJ1-1, with TRBD1 as a possible D gene (6 bases). Germline-derived CDR1 and CDR2 are SQVTM and ANQGSEA. The CDR3 length is 13 residues. Trimming shortened V by 5 bases and J by 1 base, and 11 bases separated the two germline ends. CDR3 protein: CSVRGSGNTEAFF. In DNA form, the CDR3 reads TGCAGCGTTAGGGGGTCCGGGAACACTGAAGCTTTCTTT.

This clone was observed a single time. CDR3 sequence (DNA): TGTGCCACCAGGGGAGGGACTGCGAACACTGAAGCTTTCTTT. Its protein product is CATRGGTANTEAFF. The V gene is TRBV15, the J gene TRBJ1-1, with D possibly TRBD1 on 5 matching bases. Per the germline V gene, CDR1 is LNHNV and CDR2 is YYDKDF (reference sequence). V lost 6 bases and J lost 1, with 12 bases in between. The CDR3 is 14 residues long.

This clone came up a few times. The genes are TRBV21-1 and TRBJ2-7; the table's TRBD1 call for D was not verified on the DNA. TRBV21-1 is annotated as a pseudogene. The CDR3 is 16 residues long. This CDR3 reads CASSKGTFGFPCEQYF. CDR3 bases: TGTGCCAGCAGCAAAGGGACATTTGGGTTCCCTTGCGAGCAGTACTTC.

The rearrangement uses TRBV6-5 and TRBJ2-1; D possibly corresponds to TRBD1 (5 bases). CDR3 size: 11 residues. V shed 6 bases and J shed 9 bases, with 9 bases lying between them. The germline V gene encodes CDR1 MNHEY and CDR2 SVGAGI. DNA of the CDR3: TGTGCCAGCAGAAGGGGTGGTGAGCAGTTCTTC. It encodes CASRRGGEQFF.

This chain joins TRBV19 and TRBJ1-4, with D maybe TRBD1 (5 bases). Trimming left V 7 bases short and J 0 bases short, with 9 bases between. The CDR3 loop spans 14 amino acids. Germline lookup yields CDR1 LNHDA and CDR2 SQIVND (reference sequence). CDR3 nucleotides: TGTGCCAGTACCCCGACAGCAACTAATGAAAAACTGTTTTTT. Its protein product is CASTPTATNEKLFF.

This clone came up a few times. This chain connects TRBV2 to TRBJ1-1; D is uncertain. Germline CDR1 reads SNHLY; CDR2 reads FYNNEI. Trimming removed 4 bases from V and 5 bases from J, with 8 bases in between. The CDR3 extends over 12 amino acids. The CDR3 DNA follows: TGTGCCAGCAGTGTGGAGAGAACTGAAGCTTTCTTT. Its protein product is CASSVERTEAFF.

Only a few counts were recorded for this clone. This chain links TRBV11-2 with TRBJ1-1; D is unclear. This CDR3 has 14 residues. V lost 1 base, J lost 1 base, and 7 bases lay in between. Germline assignment: CDR1 SGHAT and CDR2 FQNNGV. CDR3 amino acids: CASSLVSGNTEAFF. CDR3 sequence (DNA): TGTGCCAGCAGCTTAGTGTCCGGGAACACTGAAGCTTTCTTT.

This sequence joins TRBV5-6 and TRBJ2-7; D possibly uses TRBD1 or TRBD2 (6 bases each). CDR1 is SGHDT, CDR2 YYEEEE, per germline. Trimming removed 1 base from V and 7 bases from J, with 15 bases in between. This CDR3 is 14 amino acids long. CDR3 residues: CASSLTGRPGEQYF. CDR3 DNA: TGTGCCAGCAGCTTGACAGGGAGGCCGGGAGAGCAGTACTTC. Combining the CDR3 with reference TRBV5-6 and TRBJ2-7 gives the whole variable domain DAGVTQSPTHLIKTRGQQVTLRCSPKSGHDTVSWYQQALGQGPQFIFQYYEEEERQRGNFPDRFSGHQFPNYSSELNVNALLLGDSALYLCASSLTGRPGEQYFGPGTRLTVT.

The chain uses TRBV5-1 and TRBJ2-2, with a tentative D call TRBD1 (6 bases). V was clipped by 6 bases and J by 4 bases, with 10 bases between them. The CDR3 is 13 residues long. The germline V gene has CDR1 SGHRS and CDR2 YFSETQ. CDR3 protein: CASMRQVTGELFF. The CDR3 coding sequence is TGCGCCAGCATGCGACAGGTCACCGGGGAGCTGTTTTTT.

The rearrangement joins TRBV6-5 to TRBJ2-5; D not certain. Germline-derived CDR1 and CDR2 are MNHEY and SVGAGI. Trimming stripped 0 bases from V and 2 bases from J, with 7 bases between. This CDR3 is 14 amino acids long. The CDR3 DNA reads TGTGCCAGCAGTTACTCCGGCCTACAAGAGACCCAGTACTTC. Translation: CASSYSGLQETQYF.

The chain combines TRBV7-2 with TRBJ1-2; D is unresolved. Germline V lookup: CDR1 SGHTA, CDR2 FQGNSA. The CDR3 has 14 residues. Trimming stripped 4 bases from V and 2 bases from J, with 11 bases between. Here the CDR3 reads CASSSDRANYGYTF. The CDR3 nucleotides are TGTGCCAGCAGCTCTGACCGGGCAAACTATGGCTACACCTTC.

The chain carries TRBV11-2 and TRBJ2-7; 8 bases fit TRBD1. The CDR3 extends over 15 amino acids. The trim removed 3 bases at V and 3 bases at J, leaving 7 bases unmatched. Per germline, CDR1 SGHAT and CDR2 FQNNGV. CDR3 DNA: TGTGCCAGCAGCTTTTCTCAGGGGGCGAACTACGAGCAGTACTTC. This translates into CASSFSQGANYEQYF.

This rearrangement joins TRBV6-1 to TRBJ1-5; no clear D. V lost 5 bases and J 3 bases, leaving 8 bases between the germline ends. The CDR3 has 13 amino acids. CDR1 MNHNS and CDR2 SASEGT come from the germline V gene. CDR3 DNA sequence: TGTGCCAGCAGTCGGAGGCCCAATCAGCCCCAGCATTTT. Its translation: CASSRRPNQPQHF.

V gene TRBV18 combines with J gene TRBJ2-3, with D unresolved. Between the trimmed V and J ends, which lost 8 bases and 4 bases, there was a span of 10 bases. The germline V gene has CDR1 KGHSH and CDR2 LQKENI. The CDR3 has 12 amino acids. The CDR3 here is CASPTKPDTQYF. The CDR3 DNA is TGTGCCAGCCCTACGAAGCCAGATACGCAGTATTTT.

This clone was seen a few times. This chain connects TRBV19 to TRBJ1-6, with D uncertain. V was cut by 1 base and J by 10 bases, with 11 bases left in between. The length of the CDR3 is 14 residues. Per germline, CDR1 LNHDA and CDR2 SQIVND (reference sequence). This chain's CDR3 is CASSIAGIRSPLHF. The CDR3, as DNA: TGTGCCAGTAGTATAGCGGGAATACGCTCACCCCTCCACTTT.

This clone was counted a single time. The chain is built from TRBV4-1 and TRBJ2-7; weak D call: TRBD1 (6 bases). The V end lost 5 bases, the J end lost 3 bases, and 20 bases lay between the germline ends. CDR3 length: 16 amino acids. Germline V gives CDR1 MGHRA, CDR2 YSYEKL. The CDR3 region is CASSASRTGSVYEQYF. As DNA, the CDR3 is TGCGCCAGCAGCGCATCGAGAACAGGGTCTGTCTACGAGCAGTACTTC.

The CDR3 DNA follows: TGTGCCAGCAGTCCAAGCCGTTTTTCCGGGACTGAAGCTTTCTTT. This gives the protein CASSPSRFSGTEAFF. The rearrangement joins TRBV2 to TRBJ1-1; D remains unclear. Germline loops: CDR1 SNHLY, CDR2 FYNNEI. With 5 bases removed from V and 5 bases from J, the gap between germline ends came to 18 bases. The CDR3 has 15 amino acids.

The genes are TRBV2 and TRBJ1-1; D not certain. Germline values: CDR1 SNHLY, CDR2 FYNNEI. This CDR3 comprises 11 residues. Trimming took 8 bases from V and 7 from J, leaving 11 bases between them. The CDR3 here is CASQNSNEAFF. The CDR3 region has the DNA TGTGCCAGCCAGAACAGTAATGAAGCTTTCTTT.

The chain recombines TRBV4-1 with TRBJ1-2; D not resolved. CDR3 length: 11 residues. V dropped 6 bases and J dropped 8 bases, with 10 bases sitting between them. Germline V lookup: CDR1 MGHRA, CDR2 YSYEKL. This CDR3 is CASRVDKGYTF. CDR3 nucleotides: TGCGCCAGCAGAGTCGATAAAGGCTACACCTTC.

The chain recombines TRBV15 with TRBJ2-6, with D tentatively TRBD1 or TRBD2 (5 bases each). CDR1 LNHNV and CDR2 YYDKDF come from the germline V gene (reference sequence). This CDR3 has 17 residues. V was clipped by 3 bases and J by 4 bases, with 16 bases between them. DNA of the CDR3: TGTGCCACCAGCAGCGTCCGACCGGGGCGGGGGGCCAACGTCCTGACTTTC. Encoded protein: CATSSVRPGRGANVLTF. The entire variable domain, with the rest obtained from reference TRBV15 and TRBJ2-6, is as follows: DAMVIQNPRYQVTQFGKPVTLSCSQTLNHNVMYWYQQKSSQAPKLLFHYYDKDFNNEADTPDNFQSRRPNTSFCFLDIRSPGLGDTAMYLCATSSVRPGRGANVLTFGAGSRLTVL.

The chain is built from TRBV4-1 and TRBJ1-5, with a weak D call TRBD1 (6 bases). Germline CDR1 MGHRA, CDR2 YSYEKL. Trimming left V 2 bases short and J 1 base short, with 9 bases between. The CDR3 runs to 15 residues. The CDR3 sequence is CASSQQGYSNQPQHF. The CDR3 nucleotides read TGCGCCAGCAGCCAACAGGGGTACAGCAATCAGCCCCAGCATTTT.

The genes are TRBV6-1 and TRBJ1-1; D remains unclear. V was clipped by 6 bases and J by 0 bases, with 14 bases between them. Germline lookup yields CDR1 MNHNS and CDR2 SASEGT. The CDR3 loop spans 15 amino acids. CDR3: CASRPPSGMNTEAFF. In DNA, the CDR3 is TGTGCCAGCAGGCCACCGTCGGGGATGAACACTGAAGCTTTCTTT.

The rearrangement joins TRBV7-8 to TRBJ1-5; D remains unclear. The V end lost 0 bases, the J end lost 6 bases, and 12 bases lay between the germline ends. The germline gives CDR1 SGHVS, CDR2 FQNEAQ. The CDR3 totals 15 residues. In nucleotides, the CDR3 is TGTGCCAGCAGCTTAGCCCGCAGCGTCAGTCAGCCCCAGCATTTT. This gives the protein CASSLARSVSQPQHF.

The chain is built from TRBV18 and TRBJ1-2; 11 bases align to TRBD1. Germline V gene data show CDR1 as KGHSH and CDR2 as LQKENI. J gave up 4 bases and V 1 base, and 2 bases lay outside the gene matches. The CDR3 consists of 15 residues. In nucleotides, the CDR3 is TGTGCCAGCTCACCACGGACAGGGGGCCCCTATGGCTACACCTTC. Its translation: CASSPRTGGPYGYTF.

The chain joins TRBV25-1 to TRBJ2-1; TRBD1 matches at 10 bases. After removal of 3 bases from V and 9 bases from J, the junction contained 8 bases not matched to a gene. Germline values: CDR1 MGHDK, CDR2 SYGVNS. The CDR3 covers 15 residues. The CDR3 is CASSDPGQGVSEQFF. The CDR3 DNA reads TGTGCCAGCAGTGACCCCGGACAGGGGGTAAGTGAGCAGTTCTTC.

This clone was counted a single time. The gene calls are TRBV5-6 and TRBJ2-3; 12 bases agree with TRBD2. After removal of 2 bases from V and 4 bases from J, the junction contained 5 bases not matched to a gene. The CDR3 is 16 amino acids. Germline V gene lookup returns CDR1 SGHDT and CDR2 YYEEEE. CDR3 DNA sequence: TGTGCCAGCAGCTTCCCTAGCGGGGGGGTGTCAGATACGCAGTATTTT. This gives the protein CASSFPSGGVSDTQYF.

V and J are TRBV18 and TRBJ2-1; 7 bases agree with TRBD1. Per germline, CDR1 KGHSH and CDR2 LQKENI. Trimming at V came to 3 bases and at J to 5 bases, leaving 7 bases not matched to a gene. This CDR3 has 15 amino acids. CDR3 region: CASSPRGQANNEQFF. DNA of the CDR3: TGTGCCAGCTCACCCCGCGGACAGGCGAACAATGAGCAGTTCTTC.

The rearrangement links TRBV30 to TRBJ2-7; 7 nucleotides match TRBD1. The V gene end was trimmed by 7 bases and the J gene end by 1 base; junction bases not matched to a gene: 10. CDR1 is GTSNPN, CDR2 SVGIG, per germline (reference sequence). The CDR3 is 14 amino acids. The CDR3 sequence: CAFRGQGVSYEQYF. Here the CDR3 DNA reads TGTGCCTTCAGGGGCCAGGGGGTTTCCTACGAGCAGTACTTC.